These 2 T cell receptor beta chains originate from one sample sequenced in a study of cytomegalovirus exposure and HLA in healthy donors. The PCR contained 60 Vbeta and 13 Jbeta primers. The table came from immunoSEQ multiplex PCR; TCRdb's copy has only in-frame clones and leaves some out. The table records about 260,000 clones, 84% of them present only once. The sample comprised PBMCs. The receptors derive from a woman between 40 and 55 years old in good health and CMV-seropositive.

The CDR3 loop reads CASERGLNMNTEAFF. The CDR3 DNA sequence: TGTGCTAGTGAGAGGGGACTGAACATGAACACTGAAGCTTTCTTT. The J gene is TRBJ1-1, the V gene TRBV12-5; TRBD1 might be the D (5 bases). The V and J ends lost 7 bases and 0 bases respectively, with 15 bases between them. The germline V gene has CDR1 LGHNT and CDR2 FRNRAP. CDR3 size: 15 residues.

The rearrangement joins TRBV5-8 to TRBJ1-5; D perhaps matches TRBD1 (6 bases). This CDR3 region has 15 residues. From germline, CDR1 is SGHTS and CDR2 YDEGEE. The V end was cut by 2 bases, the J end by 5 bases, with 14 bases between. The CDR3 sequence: CASSLGTRGDQPQHF. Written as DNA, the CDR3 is TGTGCCAGCAGCTTAGGGACAAGGGGCGATCAGCCCCAGCATTTT. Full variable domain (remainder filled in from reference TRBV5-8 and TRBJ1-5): EAGVTQSPTHLIKTRGQQATLRCSPISGHTSVYWYQQALGLGLQFLLWYDEGEERNRGNFPPRFSGRQFPNYSSELNVNALELEDSALYLCASSLGTRGDQPQHFGDGTRLSIL.